A selection of T cell receptor beta chains follows, all from one sample in a study of blood T cells in healthy people across ages. MiXCR, run by TCRdb on the 5' RACE reads, gives a single entry per CDR3 protein. Of around 750,000 distinct CDR3 sequences in the sample, about 53% were seen once. The sample comprised blood. Source of these receptors: a man aged 80 or over in good health. CDR3s include the opening cysteine and the closing phenylalanine or tryptophan.

TRBV13 | CASSHRRSSYNEQFF
TRBV3-1 | CASSRSTSARYAYF
TRBV20-1 | CSATRRAGGTYNEQFF
TRBV7-3 | CASSMNGIDEQYF
TRBV27 | CASSTHYSDTQYF
TRBV7-3 | CASSLNRGLGSDEQFF
TRBV4-1 | CASSHPTSGGYNEQFF
TRBV7-9 | CASSQTSGRQGQFF
TRBV12-3/TRBV12-4 | CASSPRGGTDTQYF
TRBV28 | CASSLGTGKWGYTF
TRBV7-2 | CASSSPRGANEQFF
TRBV2 | CASDWGTEAFF
TRBV28 | CASSSGTDIYNEQYF
TRBV5-5 | CASSLAWERAYEQYF
TRBV20-1 | CSARDGETSTDTQYF
TRBV4-1 | CASSPRPIDTEAFF
TRBV20-1 | CSAPRGITYEQYF
TRBV6-5 | CASRVWGAANSYEQYF
TRBV29-1 | CSVPTSESGDEQFF
TRBV12-3/TRBV12-4 | CASRSGTGGFNQPQHF
TRBV20-1 | CSVSAGTGGGSPLHF
TRBV7-2 | CASSTNSGRGETQYF
TRBV27 | CASSWANKDEQFF
TRBV12-3/TRBV12-4 | CASSFNTPYEQYF
TRBV12-3/TRBV12-4 | CATSGWRENGEDTQYF
TRBV11-1 | CASRMGLAYNEQYF
TRBV6-5 | CASSYLGFYEQYF
TRBV20-1 | CSASENRRSYEQYF
TRBV20-1 | CSAREGQGRYGYTF
TRBV20-1 | CSAKYSQNTEAFF
TRBV11-2 | CASSLGGRDIQYF
TRBV6-5 | CASSYYGTSPSNEQFF
TRBV7-9 | CASSSALPNTEAFF
TRBV6-2/TRBV6-3 | CASSYRGDPTYEQYF
TRBV5-1 | CASSQPGTSYEQYF
TRBV29-1 | CSVLGSGAYTF
TRBV7-2 | CASSSPGIEQYF
TRBV29-1 | CSVRGQGGSDTQYF
TRBV10-3 | CAISESPGGRETQYF
TRBV7-2 | CASSSQAGLGGYAYF
TRBV7-8 | CASSQRGGWRNGYTF
TRBV13 | CASSLGSLPGHTETQYF
TRBV5-6 | CASTGLAGDEQYF
TRBV11-2 | CASSPQPGTSGRFVRADTQYF
TRBV20-1 | CSADTGPYYEQYF
TRBV5-4 | CASSLDPVIQGIQYF
TRBV7-2 | CASSLSWVGPGVQETQYF
TRBV20-1 | CSAIYRAGKDTQYF
TRBV3-1 | CASSQDLGPRETQYF